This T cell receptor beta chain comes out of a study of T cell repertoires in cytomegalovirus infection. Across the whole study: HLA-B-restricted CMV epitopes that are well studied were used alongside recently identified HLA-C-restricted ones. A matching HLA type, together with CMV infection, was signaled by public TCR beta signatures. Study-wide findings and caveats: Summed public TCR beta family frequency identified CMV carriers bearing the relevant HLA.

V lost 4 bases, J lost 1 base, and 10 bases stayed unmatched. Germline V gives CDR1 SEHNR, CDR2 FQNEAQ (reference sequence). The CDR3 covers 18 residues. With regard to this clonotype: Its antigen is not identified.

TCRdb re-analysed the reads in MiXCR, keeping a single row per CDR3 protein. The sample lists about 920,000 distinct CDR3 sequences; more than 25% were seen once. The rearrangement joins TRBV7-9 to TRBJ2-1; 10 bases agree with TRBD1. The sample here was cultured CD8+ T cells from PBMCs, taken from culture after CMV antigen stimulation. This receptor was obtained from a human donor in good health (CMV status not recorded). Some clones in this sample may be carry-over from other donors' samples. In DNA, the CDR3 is TGTGCCAGCAGCTCACCCGGGACAGGGGAGAGGTCCTACAATGAGCAGTTCTTC. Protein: CASSSPGTGERSYNEQFF.